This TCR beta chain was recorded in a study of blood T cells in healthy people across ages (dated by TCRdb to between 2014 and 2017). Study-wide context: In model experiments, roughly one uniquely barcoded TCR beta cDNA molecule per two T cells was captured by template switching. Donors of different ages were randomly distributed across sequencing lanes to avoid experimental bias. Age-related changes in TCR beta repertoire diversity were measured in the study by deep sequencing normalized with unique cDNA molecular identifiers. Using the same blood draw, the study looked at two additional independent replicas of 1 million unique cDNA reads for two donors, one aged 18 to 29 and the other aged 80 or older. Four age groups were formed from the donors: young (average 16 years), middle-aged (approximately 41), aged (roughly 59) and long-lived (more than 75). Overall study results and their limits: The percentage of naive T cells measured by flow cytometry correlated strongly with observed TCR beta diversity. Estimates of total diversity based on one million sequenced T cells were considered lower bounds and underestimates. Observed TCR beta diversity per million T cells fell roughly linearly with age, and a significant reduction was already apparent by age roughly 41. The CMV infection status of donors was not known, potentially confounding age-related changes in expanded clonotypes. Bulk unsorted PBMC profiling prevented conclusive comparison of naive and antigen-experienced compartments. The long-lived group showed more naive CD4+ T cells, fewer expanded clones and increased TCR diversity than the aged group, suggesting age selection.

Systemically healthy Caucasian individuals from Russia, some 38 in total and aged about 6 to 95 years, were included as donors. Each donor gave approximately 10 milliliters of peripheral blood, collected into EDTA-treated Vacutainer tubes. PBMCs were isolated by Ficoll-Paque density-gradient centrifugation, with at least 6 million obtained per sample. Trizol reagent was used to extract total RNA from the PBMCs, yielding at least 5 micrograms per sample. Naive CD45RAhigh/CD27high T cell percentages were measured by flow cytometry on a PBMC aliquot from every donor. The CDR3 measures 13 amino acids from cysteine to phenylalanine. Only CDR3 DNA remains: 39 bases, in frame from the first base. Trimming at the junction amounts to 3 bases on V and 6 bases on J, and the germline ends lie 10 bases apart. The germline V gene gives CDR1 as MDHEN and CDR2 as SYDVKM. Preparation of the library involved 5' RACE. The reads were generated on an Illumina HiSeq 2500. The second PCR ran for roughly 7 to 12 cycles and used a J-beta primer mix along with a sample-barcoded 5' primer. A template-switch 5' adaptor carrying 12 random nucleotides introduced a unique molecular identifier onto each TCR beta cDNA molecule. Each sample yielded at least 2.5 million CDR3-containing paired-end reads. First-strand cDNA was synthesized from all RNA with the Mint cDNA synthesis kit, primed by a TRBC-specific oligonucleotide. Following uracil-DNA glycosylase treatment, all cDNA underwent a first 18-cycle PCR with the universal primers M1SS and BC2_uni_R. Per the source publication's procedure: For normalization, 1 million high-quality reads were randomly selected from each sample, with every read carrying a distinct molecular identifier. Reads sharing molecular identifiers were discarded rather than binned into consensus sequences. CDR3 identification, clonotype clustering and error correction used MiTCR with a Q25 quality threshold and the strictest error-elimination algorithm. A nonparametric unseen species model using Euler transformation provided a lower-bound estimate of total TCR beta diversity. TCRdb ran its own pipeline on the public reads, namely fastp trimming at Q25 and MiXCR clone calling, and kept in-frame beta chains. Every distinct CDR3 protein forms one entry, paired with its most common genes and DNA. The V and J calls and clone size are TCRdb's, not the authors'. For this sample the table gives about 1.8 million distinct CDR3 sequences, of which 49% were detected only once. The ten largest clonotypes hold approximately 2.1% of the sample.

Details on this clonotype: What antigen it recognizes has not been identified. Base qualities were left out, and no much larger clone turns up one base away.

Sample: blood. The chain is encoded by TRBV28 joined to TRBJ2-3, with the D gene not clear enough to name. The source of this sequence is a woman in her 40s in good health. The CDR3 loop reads CASSFFSEDTQYF. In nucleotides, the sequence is TGTGCCAGCAGTTTTTTCTCTGAGGATACGCAGTATTTT.